The source of this TCR beta chain is a study of tumor-infiltrating lymphocytes in localized non-small cell lung cancer. Unmatched junction bases numbered 12, after V lost 4 bases and J lost 0 bases. Germline V gene data show CDR1 as SGHRS and CDR2 as YFSETQ. The CDR3 extends over 19 amino acids. Profiled with immunoSEQ multiplex PCR; TCRdb holds only in-frame clones, not every one. The data contain over 9,500 clones, around three fifths of them singletons. Specimen: lung tumor tissue. This sequence joins TRBV5-1 and TRBJ2-6, with 8 bases aligning to TRBD2. This sequence was found in a human donor with non-small cell lung cancer. CDR3 coding DNA: TGCGCCAGCAGCCATCCCCTTGGCGGGAGGCACTCTGGGGCCAACGTCCTGACTTTC. Protein: CASSHPLGGRHSGANVLTF.